The 20 T cell receptor beta chains listed next were all sequenced from one sample in a study of shared clonotypes between healthy human individuals. Sequenced by immunoSEQ multiplex PCR; TCRdb stores in-frame clones only, minus some. The repertoire holds more than 2 million clones, with 85% to 95% as singletons. Material for sequencing was naive CD4+ T cells sorted from blood. Subset of the sample: CD45RA+ positively selected. These receptors were obtained from a man between 18 and 29 years old in good health.

The gene calls are TRBV2 and TRBJ2-1; 9 positions match TRBD1. The CDR3 is made up of 14 amino acids. In germline, CDR1 is SNHLY, CDR2 FYNNEI. V trimming: 5 bases; J trimming: 8 bases; junction bases outside the gene matches: 7. The CDR3 nucleotides are TGTGCCAGCAGTAAGGACAGGGGCTGGGATGAGCAGTTCTTC. This translates into CASSKDRGWDEQFF.

V usage is TRBV5-8 and J usage is TRBJ2-5; 8 nucleotides line up with TRBD2. From germline, CDR1 is SGHTS and CDR2 YDEGEE. CDR3 size: 15 residues. With V trimmed by 4 bases and J by 1 base, 6 bases remained unmatched. In DNA form, the CDR3 reads TGTGCCAGCAGCCCGGGGGGGCTGATCCAAGAGACCCAGTACTTC. It translates to CASSPGGLIQETQYF. The variable domain in full, with the rest retrieved from reference TRBV5-8 and TRBJ2-5, is EAGVTQSPTHLIKTRGQQATLRCSPISGHTSVYWYQQALGLGLQFLLWYDEGEERNRGNFPPRFSGRQFPNYSSELNVNALELEDSALYLCASSPGGLIQETQYFGPGTRLLVL.

The V and J genes are TRBV6-1 and TRBJ2-2; D tentatively fits TRBD1 or TRBD2 (5 bases each). The germline CDR1 and CDR2 sequences are MNHNS and SASEGT. The CDR3 has 16 amino acids. Trimming removed 3 bases from V and 0 bases from J, with 11 bases in between. Written as DNA, the CDR3 is TGTGCCAGCAGTGACTTGGGGACGGCGAACACCGGGGAGCTGTTTTTT. The encoded protein is CASSDLGTANTGELFF.

The chain has TRBV29-1 and TRBJ2-7; 8 nucleotides align to TRBD2. Germline V CDR1 and CDR2: SQVTM, ANQGSEA. Trimming cost V 7 bases and J 2 bases; bases outside gene matches: 16. CDR3 length: 16 residues. This CDR3 is CSAPPSGGGLAYEQYF. CDR3 bases: TGCAGCGCTCCCCCAAGTGGCGGGGGGCTTGCCTACGAGCAGTACTTC.

The rearrangement joins TRBV10-3 to TRBJ2-1; 14 bases fit TRBD2. Trimming took 6 bases from V and 9 from J; bases not matched to a gene: 7. The CDR3 has 15 residues. CDR1 ENHRY and CDR2 SYGVKD come from the germline V gene. CDR3 DNA sequence: TGTGCCATCAGCCTGACTAGCGGGGGGGCTGGTGAGCAGTTCTTC. Amino acids: CAISLTSGGAGEQFF.

This chain connects TRBV11-2 to TRBJ2-7; D is perhaps TRBD1 (5 bases). Germline CDR1 and CDR2: SGHAT and FQNNGV. The germline V and J ends were trimmed by 5 bases and 3 bases, with 14 bases remaining between them. This CDR3 region has 14 residues. In DNA form, the CDR3 reads TGTGCCAGCAGCGTCCAGGGAATTGGCTACGAGCAGTACTTC. Amino acid sequence: CASSVQGIGYEQYF.

The genes are TRBV27 and TRBJ2-7; the D is unclear. CDR3 length equals 13 residues. V was pared by 2 bases and J by 1 base, with 6 bases between. Germline V gene data show CDR1 as MNHEY and CDR2 as SMNVEV (reference sequence). CDR3 region: CASSLDFSYEQYF. The DNA for the CDR3 is TGTGCCAGCAGTTTAGACTTTTCCTACGAGCAGTACTTC.

The V call is TRBV2, the J call TRBJ2-3; possible D gene TRBD1, 6 bases. This CDR3 is built from 15 residues. Germline V CDR1 and CDR2: SNHLY, FYNNEI. V shed 3 bases and J shed 0 bases, with 10 bases lying between them. CDR3 residues: CASSDPGQSTDTQYF. The CDR3 DNA sequence: TGTGCCAGCAGTGATCCGGGACAAAGCACAGATACGCAGTATTTT.

As regards this clone: At the DNA level, this CDR3 is encoded by other sequences in the same sample as well. V usage is TRBV30 and J usage is TRBJ2-7, with a possible D match to TRBD1 (5 bases). Trimming pared 2 bases from V and 2 bases from J, leaving 10 bases between. The CDR3 has 13 amino acids. The germline CDR1 and CDR2 sequences are GTSNPN and SVGIG (reference sequence). CDR3 nucleotide sequence: TGTGCCTGGAGTAGGGGTACCACCTACGAGCAGTACTTC. Protein: CAWSRGTTYEQYF. Supplemented by reference TRBV30 and TRBJ2-7, the full variable domain reads SQTIHQWPATLVQPVGSPLSLECTVEGTSNPNLYWYRQAAGRGLQLLFYSVGIGQISSEVPQNLSASRPQDRQFILSSKKLLLSDSGFYLCAWSRGTTYEQYFGPGTRLTVT.

The chain uses TRBV6-1 and TRBJ1-5; D might be TRBD1 (5 bases). Germline lookup yields CDR1 MNHNS and CDR2 SASEGT. This CDR3 comprises 18 residues. The V end was cut by 0 bases, the J end by 0 bases, with 15 bases between. CDR3: CASSEAGPPLDSNQPQHF. As DNA, the CDR3 is TGTGCCAGCAGTGAAGCGGGACCTCCATTGGATAGCAATCAGCCCCAGCATTTT.

The rearrangement links TRBV6-5 to TRBJ1-5, with a tentative D call TRBD1 (6 bases). Trimming took 5 bases from V and 13 from J, leaving 15 bases between them. Germline loops: CDR1 MNHEY, CDR2 SVGAGI. The CDR3 extends over 12 amino acids. The CDR3 is CASSPPSGTQHF. CDR3 sequence (DNA): TGTGCCAGCAGTCCCCCCTCCGGGACACAGCATTTT.

CDR3 region: CSAPVETQYF. CDR3 nucleotides: TGCAGTGCCCCCGTCGAGACCCAGTACTTC. V usage is TRBV20-1 and J usage is TRBJ2-5; D is uncertain. The V and J ends lost 6 bases and 5 bases respectively, with 7 bases between them. CDR3 length: 10 amino acids. Germline CDR1 DFQATT, CDR2 SNEGSKA (reference sequence).

This clone came up once. The chain joins TRBV6-6 to TRBJ1-6; D call uncertain. From germline, CDR1 is MNHNY and CDR2 SVGAGI (reference sequence). The CDR3 runs 13 residues. Trimming left V 0 bases short and J 13 bases short, with 10 bases between. The CDR3 DNA follows: TGTGCCAGCAGTTACTCGAAGGATGGGCCCCTCCACTTT. The encoded protein is CASSYSKDGPLHF.

This rearrangement joins TRBV6-1 to TRBJ2-5; no clear D. V was cut by 6 bases and J by 5 bases, with 7 bases left in between. This CDR3 region has 11 residues. Germline V gene data show CDR1 as MNHNS and CDR2 as SASEGT. CDR3 coding DNA: TGTGCCAGCAGAAAACAGGAGACCCAGTACTTC. Its translation: CASRKQETQYF.

The chain carries TRBV7-9 and TRBJ2-7; possible D gene TRBD1, 6 bases. The CDR3 has 15 amino acids. Germline CDR1 SEHNR, CDR2 FQNEAQ (reference sequence). V was clipped by 5 bases and J by 6 bases, with 20 bases between them. The CDR3 loop is CASSSVPSGVGEQYF. The CDR3 DNA reads TGTGCCAGCAGCAGTGTGCCGTCAGGGGTCGGCGAGCAGTACTTC.

The chain couples TRBV7-9 to TRBJ2-3; the D gene is possibly TRBD2 (6 bases). The germline gives CDR1 SEHNR, CDR2 FQNEAQ (reference sequence). V was pared by 1 base and J by 6 bases, with 11 bases between. The CDR3 is 14 residues long. The CDR3 protein is CASSLGPAGDTQYF. The CDR3 DNA reads as TGTGCCAGCAGCTTAGGACCGGCGGGGGATACGCAGTATTTT. The full variable domain, rest sourced from reference TRBV7-9 and TRBJ2-3, is DTGVSQNPRHKITKRGQNVTFRCDPISEHNRLYWYRQTLGQGPEFLTYFQNEAQLEKSRLLSDRFSAERPKGSFSTLEIQRTEQGDSAMYLCASSLGPAGDTQYFGPGTRLTVL.

The chain has TRBV7-2 and TRBJ2-7; TRBD2 matches 11 bases. CDR3 length: 14 amino acids. Germline assignment: CDR1 SGHTA and CDR2 FQGNSA. With 5 bases clipped from V and 2 bases from J, the junction kept 2 bases outside the gene matches. The CDR3 here is CASSILAGAYEQYF. The CDR3 coding sequence is TGTGCCAGCAGCATACTAGCGGGGGCCTACGAGCAGTACTTC.

The J gene is TRBJ2-5, the V gene TRBV7-9; unclear D gene. V shed 2 bases and J shed 5 bases, with 12 bases lying between them. Per germline, CDR1 SEHNR and CDR2 FQNEAQ (reference sequence). The CDR3 is 14 residues long. CDR3 residues: CASSLRLLAETQYF. CDR3 bases: TGTGCCAGCAGCTTAAGGTTACTGGCTGAGACCCAGTACTTC.

The J gene is TRBJ2-3, the V gene TRBV28, with D unclear. Germline CDR1 and CDR2: MDHEN and SYDVKM. Between the trimmed V and J ends, which lost 3 bases and 0 bases, there was a span of 22 bases. The CDR3 spans 19 residues. CDR3 in DNA: TGTGCCAGCAGTTTCCCCTTCAGTGCATGGACGACTAGCACAGATACGCAGTATTTT. It yields the protein CASSFPFSAWTTSTDTQYF.

The V call is TRBV19, the J call TRBJ2-7; TRBD1 or TRBD2 may be the D gene (6 bases each). This CDR3 has 15 residues. The germline V and J ends were trimmed by 3 bases and 0 bases, with 12 bases remaining between them. The germline CDR1 and CDR2 sequences are LNHDA and SQIVND (reference sequence). The CDR3 sequence is CASSMRWGASYEQYF. CDR3 DNA: TGTGCCAGTAGTATGCGGTGGGGGGCCTCCTACGAGCAGTACTTC.